This T cell receptor beta chain came from a study of blood T cells in healthy people across ages. Through a sample-barcoded 5' primer and a J-beta primer mix, a second PCR was run for roughly 6 to 11 cycles. A template-switch adaptor that had 12 random nucleotides put a tag on each cDNA molecule. TCRdb redid the calling of the 5' RACE reads with MiXCR, one entry per CDR3 protein. The table records 1.5 million to 2 million distinct CDR3 sequences, around 50% of them present only once. About this clonotype: Its antigen is undetermined.

The CDR3 covers 18 residues. V was clipped by 6 bases and J by 1 base, with 24 bases between them. From germline, CDR1 is MNHEY and CDR2 SVGEGT. Study results and limitations: Long-lived and aged donors differed, with more naive CD4+ cells and higher diversity in the long-lived.

Material for sequencing was blood. This clonotype originated in a woman aged 40 to 50 in good health. The chain uses TRBV6-2 or TRBV6-3 and TRBJ1-1; D might be TRBD1 (5 bases). The CDR3 coding sequence is TGTGCCAGCAGCTACGTAATAAATCGGGGACCGCCGAACACTGAAGCTTTCTTT. Amino acid sequence: CASSYVINRGPPNTEAFF.